Each of the 25 T cell receptor beta chains below was sequenced from the same sample in a study of cytomegalovirus exposure and HLA in healthy donors (dated by TCRdb to 2016 to 2017). Library preparation employed the immunoSEQ multiplex PCR assay. TCRdb's version of the immuneACCESS table is confined to in-frame rearrangements and falls short of the full clone set. An unresolved V gene accounts for under half of the shortfall where checked; the remainder is of unknown origin. The sample table contains 150,000 to 200,000 clones; only one count was recorded for around four fifths of them. Roughly 6.5% of the sample lies in the top ten. Source material: PBMCs. Source of these receptors: a man aged 18 to 29 in good health and CMV-seropositive.

This chain uses TRBV5-4 with TRBJ2-3, with TRBD1 matching 7 bases. CDR1 is SGHNT, CDR2 YYREEE, per germline (reference sequence). CDR3 size: 16 residues. V lost 4 bases to trimming and J lost 5 bases; unmatched junction nucleotides: 13. The DNA for the CDR3 is TGTGCCAGCAGCCACTTCGTCACAGGGGTTAGAGATACGCAGTATTTT. Translating it yields CASSHFVTGVRDTQYF.

The chain's CDR3 is CASTPNRGRIVVSYNEQFF. DNA for the CDR3: TGTGCCAGCACCCCAAACCGTGGGAGGATAGTAGTCTCCTACAATGAGCAGTTCTTC. The chain links TRBV5-5 to TRBJ2-1, with D perhaps matching TRBD2 (6 bases). The CDR3 is 19 residues long. Trimming stripped 6 bases from V and 0 bases from J, with 25 bases between. Germline CDR1 is SGHKS and CDR2 is YYEKEE (reference sequence).

V and J are TRBV5-1 and TRBJ1-1; no reliable D call. CDR1 is SGHRS, CDR2 YFSETQ, per germline. With 2 bases removed from V and 3 bases from J, the gap between germline ends came to 11 bases. The CDR3 has 14 amino acids. In DNA, the CDR3 is TGCGCCAGCAGCTTAAGCCCCAGCGACACTGAAGCTTTCTTT. Its translation is CASSLSPSDTEAFF.

The genes are TRBV27 and TRBJ1-5, with D unresolved. From germline, CDR1 is MNHEY and CDR2 SMNVEV (reference sequence). Deletions cut 2 bases from V and 3 bases from J, with 11 bases between. The CDR3 spans 15 residues. CDR3 bases: TGTGCCAGCAGTTTAACCTGGCGGGTCAATCAGCCCCAGCATTTT. This translates into CASSLTWRVNQPQHF.

The chain links TRBV28 to TRBJ2-1; 9 bases agree with TRBD2. This CDR3 contains 16 residues. Germline CDR1 reads MDHEN; CDR2 reads SYDVKM. The V and J ends lost 7 bases and 4 bases, in that order; junction bases with no gene match: 11. CDR3 loop: CASTKRLAEIYNEQFF. The CDR3 bases are TGTGCCAGCACCAAAAGACTAGCGGAGATATACAATGAGCAGTTCTTC.

The J gene is TRBJ2-2, the V gene TRBV11-2, with 8 positions matching TRBD1. With 3 bases clipped from V and 4 bases from J, the junction kept 4 bases outside the gene matches. Germline CDR1 SGHAT, CDR2 FQNNGV. The CDR3 spans 15 residues. CDR3 sequence: CASSLGDRPTGELFF. Here the CDR3 DNA reads TGTGCCAGCAGCTTGGGGGACAGGCCCACCGGGGAGCTGTTTTTT.

The chain carries TRBV15 and TRBJ1-1; no clear D. Germline CDR1 LNHNV, CDR2 YYDKDF (reference sequence). Trimming stripped 6 bases from V and 2 bases from J, with 13 bases between. The CDR3 consists of 14 residues. The CDR3 nucleotides are TGTGCCACCAGTCTCTCCACTAGAAACACTGAAGCTTTCTTT. Translated, it gives CATSLSTRNTEAFF. Filled out from reference TRBV15 and TRBJ1-1, the complete variable domain reads DAMVIQNPRYQVTQFGKPVTLSCSQTLNHNVMYWYQQKSSQAPKLLFHYYDKDFNNEADTPDNFQSRRPNTSFCFLDIRSPGLGDTAMYLCATSLSTRNTEAFFGQGTRLTVV.

The rearrangement uses TRBV4-2 and TRBJ1-2; D not certain. The CDR3 runs 15 residues. V lost 1 base, J lost 2 bases, and 11 bases lay in between. Germline-derived CDR1 and CDR2 are LGHNA and YNFKEQ. CDR3 protein: CASSQAAAGNYGYTF. Written as DNA, the CDR3 is TGTGCCAGCAGCCAAGCAGCCGCGGGGAACTATGGCTACACCTTC.

The chain carries TRBV7-2 and TRBJ2-5; TRBD2 matches at 7 bases. CDR1 and CDR2 (germline): SGHTA, FQGNSA. The V and J ends lost 4 bases and 0 bases, in that order; junction bases with no gene match: 5. The CDR3 runs to 15 residues. CDR3 in DNA: TGTGCCAGCAGCTACTTAGCGGGTTACCAAGAGACCCAGTACTTC. It translates to CASSYLAGYQETQYF.

The count of this clone is one. The V call is TRBV9, the J call TRBJ2-5; the D gene is possibly TRBD1 (6 bases). The germline V gene has CDR1 SGDLS and CDR2 YYNGEE. Trimming took off 1 base at V and 1 base at J, with 11 bases between the two ends. CDR3 length: 15 residues. CDR3 nucleotide sequence: TGTGCCAGCAGCGTAAGTCCCAGGGGCCAAGAGACCCAGTACTTC. Amino acids: CASSVSPRGQETQYF.

This sequence joins TRBV19 and TRBJ2-5; 7 bases fit TRBD2. Trimming cost V 5 bases and J 5 bases; bases outside gene matches: 8. The CDR3 loop spans 14 amino acids. Germline V lookup: CDR1 LNHDA, CDR2 SQIVND (reference sequence). CDR3 sequence reads: CASSPQRDGETQYF. The CDR3 coding sequence is TGTGCCAGTAGTCCCCAGCGGGACGGTGAGACCCAGTACTTC.

The chain recombines TRBV27 with TRBJ2-1, with 8 bases matching TRBD2. Germline values: CDR1 MNHEY, CDR2 SMNVEV (reference sequence). With V trimmed by 4 bases and J by 3 bases, 5 bases remained unmatched. This CDR3 contains 15 residues. For the CDR3, the DNA is TGTGCCAGCAGTTCTATAGCGGGAAGCTACAATGAGCAGTTCTTC. Residues: CASSSIAGSYNEQFF.

V and J are TRBV29-1 and TRBJ2-5, with D maybe TRBD1 (6 bases). CDR3 length: 15 residues. V was shortened by 7 bases and J by 1 base, with 19 bases between the two germline ends. Germline CDR1 and CDR2: SQVTM and ANQGSEA. The CDR3: CSGGDRLLAQETQYF. DNA for the CDR3: TGCAGCGGGGGCGACAGGCTGTTGGCCCAAGAGACCCAGTACTTC. The variable domain in full, completed from reference TRBV29-1 and TRBJ2-5, reads SAVISQKPSRDICQRGTSLTIQCQVDSQVTMMFWYRQQPGQSLTLIATANQGSEATYESGFVIDKFPISRPNLTFSTLTVSNMSPEDSSIYLCSGGDRLLAQETQYFGPGTRLLVL.

The chain employs TRBV6-1 and TRBJ2-7; 16 bases agree with TRBD2. Germline V gene data show CDR1 as MNHNS and CDR2 as SASEGT. The CDR3 loop spans 19 amino acids. Trimming at V came to 0 bases and at J to 2 bases, leaving 7 bases not matched to a gene. DNA for the CDR3: TGTGCCAGCAGTGAAGCATCCTACGGGACTAGCGGGAGGGCCTACGAGCAGTACTTC. It is translated as CASSEASYGTSGRAYEQYF.

The chain links TRBV7-3 to TRBJ1-3; 8 bases line up with TRBD1. Germline V gives CDR1 SGHTA, CDR2 FQGTGA. The trim removed 3 bases at V and 2 bases at J, leaving 3 bases unmatched. The CDR3 loop spans 15 amino acids. The CDR3 nucleotides read TGTGCCAGCAGCTTGCAGGGGGCGGCTGGAAACACCATATATTTT. Translating it yields CASSLQGAAGNTIYF.

The V gene is TRBV7-2, the J gene TRBJ2-3; 11 bases are a match to TRBD2. With V trimmed by 1 base and J by 5 bases, 5 bases remained unmatched. CDR3 length: 16 amino acids. The germline gives CDR1 SGHTA, CDR2 FQGNSA. The CDR3 loop is CASSLGLAGGRDTQYF. In nucleotides, the CDR3 is TGTGCCAGCAGCTTAGGGCTAGCGGGAGGTAGAGATACGCAGTATTTT.

This clone turned up a few times. CDR3 residues: CASSPGQAVGYTF. In DNA, the CDR3 is TGTGCCAGCAGCCCGGGACAGGCCGTCGGCTACACCTTC. This chain links TRBV11-2 with TRBJ1-2; 8 nucleotides match TRBD1. CDR3 size: 13 residues. Looked up from germline, CDR1 is SGHAT and CDR2 is FQNNGV. Germline trimming cut 5 bases from V and 8 bases from J; bases unmatched to any gene: 7.

V and J are TRBV9 and TRBJ2-2; tentative D call: TRBD1 (6 bases). The germline V gene encodes CDR1 SGDLS and CDR2 YYNGEE. Between the trimmed V and J ends, which lost 2 bases and 5 bases, there was a span of 13 bases. The CDR3 extends over 15 amino acids. CDR3: CASSVSGTTTGELFF. The CDR3 nucleotides are TGTGCCAGCAGCGTCTCCGGGACAACGACCGGGGAGCTGTTTTTT.

The chain employs TRBV10-2 and TRBJ2-1, with TRBD2 matching over 8 bases. Looked up from germline, CDR1 is WSHSY and CDR2 is SAAADI. This CDR3 comprises 14 residues. V shed 5 bases, J shed 5 bases, and the junction held 5 bases outside the gene matches. CDR3 coding DNA: TGCGCCAGCAGTAGCGGACTAGCCCACAATGAGCAGTTCTTC. Protein product: CASSSGLAHNEQFF.

This clone was detected only a few times. V gene TRBV9 combines with J gene TRBJ2-1; TRBD2 agrees at 10 bases. The CDR3 extends over 15 amino acids. V lost 4 bases to trimming and J lost 5 bases; unmatched junction nucleotides: 6. Germline V gives CDR1 SGDLS, CDR2 YYNGEE. As DNA, the CDR3 is TGTGCCAGCAGCCCGAGCGGGAGGGGGCACAATGAGCAGTTCTTC. It specifies CASSPSGRGHNEQFF.

V gene TRBV7-8 combines with J gene TRBJ2-7; possibly TRBD2 for D (6 bases). V was clipped by 5 bases and J by 3 bases, with 20 bases between them. Germline values: CDR1 SGHVS, CDR2 FQNEAQ. This CDR3 has 16 amino acids. This CDR3 reads CASSPTVGTDSYEQYF. CDR3 bases: TGTGCCAGCAGCCCCACCGTGGGGACTGACAGCTACGAGCAGTACTTC. The variable domain in full, with the rest retrieved from reference TRBV7-8 and TRBJ2-7, is GAGVSQSPRYKVAKRGQDVALRCDPISGHVSLFWYQQALGQGPEFLTYFQNEAQLDKSGLPSDRFFAERPEGSVSTLKIQRTQQEDSAVYLCASSPTVGTDSYEQYFGPGTRLTVT.

The chain employs TRBV5-1 and TRBJ2-7; D not resolved. Germline V CDR1 and CDR2: SGHRS, YFSETQ. The CDR3 spans 14 residues. Trimming removed 1 base from V and 0 bases from J, with 8 bases in between. The CDR3 coding sequence is TGCGCCAGCAGCTTGATGCGGTCCTCCTACGAGCAGTACTTC. This encodes CASSLMRSSYEQYF.

CDR3 sequence: CASSDGGNTIYF. The CDR3 region has the DNA TGTGCCAGCAGTGACGGTGGAAACACCATATATTTT. The rearrangement links TRBV2 to TRBJ1-3, with no clear D. Germline V gene sequence: CDR1 SNHLY, CDR2 FYNNEI. Trimming left V 3 bases short and J 3 bases short, with 3 bases between. The CDR3 covers 12 residues.

The chain recombines TRBV9 with TRBJ2-1; 9 nucleotides align to TRBD2. Trimming cost V 0 bases and J 4 bases; bases outside gene matches: 2. The CDR3 has 15 residues. Looked up from germline, CDR1 is SGDLS and CDR2 is YYNGEE. The CDR3 DNA reads as TGTGCCAGCAGCGTAGATACTAGCGGGTACAATGAGCAGTTCTTC. Its translation: CASSVDTSGYNEQFF.

The chain recombines TRBV9 with TRBJ2-1; 7 bases match TRBD2. The CDR3 loop spans 15 amino acids. V lost 0 bases and J lost 8; bases outside the gene matches: 8. CDR1 and CDR2 (germline): SGDLS, YYNGEE. The CDR3 protein is CASSVVGAGADEQFF. The CDR3 DNA follows: TGTGCCAGCAGCGTAGTTGGGGCGGGAGCTGATGAGCAGTTCTTC.